This T cell receptor beta chain stems from a study of Graves' ophthalmopathy and Graves' hyperthyroidism. With regard to this clonotype: Antigen: not known.

Amplification from RNA transcripts yielded the TCR beta CDR3 regions. Second-round multiplex PCR came after first-round RT-PCR with HTBI primers. TCRdb re-called the multiplex PCR reads with MiXCR, one entry per CDR3 protein. The sample contains under 800,000 distinct CDR3 sequences, approximately 22% of which appear only once. The CDR3 has 14 amino acids. In germline, CDR1 is LNHDA, CDR2 SQIVND (reference sequence). J gave up 0 bases and V 9 bases, and 7 bases lay outside the gene matches. Broader study findings: Cross-validated, the 13-signature model showed 87.88%/81.08% sensitivity/specificity, and 80%/75% in the test set.

The chain carries TRBV19 and TRBJ2-7; 8 bases are shared with TRBD2. This TCR came from a young woman with stable Graves' hyperthyroidism. Some clones in this sample may be carry-over from other donors' samples. Sequencing was done on a sample of peripheral blood. DNA of the CDR3: TGTGCCAGCCGCCCCACTAGCGGCTCCTACGAGCAGTACTTC. It is translated as CASRPTSGSYEQYF.